This T cell receptor (beta chain) was sequenced for a study of regulatory T cells in long-lasting Graves disease (dated by TCRdb to about 2021). Study-level background: In the newly diagnosed Graves' disease group, patients had been taking antithyroid drugs for less than 3 months. Peripheral blood TCR sequencing and RNA sequencing compared persistent Graves' disease patients with newly diagnosed Graves' disease patients. The study was registered as a clinical trial and conducted in China. A total of around 33 samples were covered by TCR sequencing, comprising some 13 persistent and roughly 20 newly diagnosed Graves' disease patients. The investigation overall reported the following: Patients with persistent disease shared more public clonotypes (fewer than 3,000) than newly diagnosed patients did (around 1,000). The authors acknowledged the small sample size as a limitation that may reduce accuracy. Persistent Graves' disease patients showed lower TCR Shannon entropy and fewer highly expanded clones than newly diagnosed patients, suggesting clonal expansion. Persistent disease showed preferential use of TRBV28, TRBJ1-2 and TRBJ2-5, whereas newly diagnosed disease favored TRBV20-1 and TRBJ2-1. Peripheral blood alone was examined, since thyroid tissue, which constituted the primary lesion, could not be accessed. Sequencing and analysis were restricted to the TCR beta chain.

This clonotype was seen ten or more times. This clone's antigen is unknown. No much larger clone exists at a distance of one base, and base qualities are not known. The time point label on this specimen signifies: newly diagnosed GD, antithyroid drugs for less than 3 months. For both TCR sequencing and RNA sequencing, RNA was extracted from PBMCs using TRIzol. The diagnosis of Graves' disease was made according to American Thyroid Association guidelines. Patients were recruited from an endocrinology department in Xi'an, China. From each patient, approximately 10 milliliters of peripheral blood was collected into an EDTA anticoagulant tube. Ficoll Paque Plus density gradient separation was used to isolate PBMCs, and no additional T cell sorting was done. An Agilent 2100 Bioanalyzer and agarose gel were used to check RNA quality, while a NanoDrop 2000 measured RNA concentration. Sequences SNHLY (CDR1) and FYNNEI (CDR2) are obtained from the germline V gene. The CDR3 goes from the cysteine to the phenylalanine over 14 residues. Of all the DNA, just the CDR3 is kept, 42 bases in frame from base 1. Trimming at the junction amounts to 11 bases on V and 2 bases on J, and the germline ends lie 15 bases apart.

Library preparation employed multiplex PCR. The run used an Illumina HiSeq 4000. CDR3 regions were amplified by Arm-PCR with iRepertoire HTBI primers to construct TCR beta libraries. PCR products were gel purified before sequencing. As for the authors' bioinformatics: Gene usage analysis of CDR3 amino acid clonotypes used the approximately 62 TRBV and 14 to 15 TRBJ segments found across samples. COPE and FqMerger were used to merge the filtered high-quality paired reads into contigs. BLAST was used to align contigs to IMGT TRBV, TRBD and TRBJ reference genes, and CDR3 was defined according to IMGT. Highly expanded clones were defined as clonotypes with a frequency above 0.1%. Shannon entropy was used to measure repertoire diversity, and the Gini coefficient was used to measure V-J evenness. A clonotype was considered public if more than one individual shared it. The public reads were run again by TCRdb, first through fastp at Q25 and then through MiXCR, and only productive beta chains were kept. Every entry covers one CDR3 protein and lists the most common genes and DNA from its rows. TCRdb, not the original authors, processed these V and J calls. Within this sample are approximately 560,000 distinct CDR3 sequences, with approximately 16% of them counted one time only. Around 11% of the sample rests with the top ten.

These data also featured in a second study, about T cells in Graves' hyperthyroidism and ophthalmopathy. The second investigation adds: Stable Graves' hyperthyroidism was defined as the absence of progression to ophthalmopathy over 18 months of follow-up. Hyperthyroidism patients were newly diagnosed, had a disease duration of under 2 months, and were aged 18 to 65 years. Any patient with an uncontrolled infection, another autoimmune disease, pregnancy or lactation was excluded. Diagnoses were based on clinical symptoms, serum thyroxine and TRAb, thyroid ultrasound and orbital computed tomography. A first-round RT-PCR of the TCR CDR3 used the HTBI primer set with the Qiagen OneStep RT-PCR kit. Most expanded thyroid clonotypes (frequency above 0.001) were also found in blood, which suggests that blood repertoires may mirror thyroid immune responses. A 13 V-J signature model separated ophthalmopathy from stable hyperthyroidism, with around 91% sensitivity and 81% to 82% specificity in cross-validation and 80%/75% in testing. In validation, the model predicted progression to ophthalmopathy a median of roughly six months before onset, with about 67% sensitivity and just under 75% specificity. To identify TCR V-J signatures that set the groups apart, the researchers used a discovery cohort of roughly 100 patients, made up of some 41 with Graves' ophthalmopathy and some 58 with stable Graves' hyperthyroidism. An independent validation cohort of under 20 hyperthyroidism patients and about 16 patients who later progressed to ophthalmopathy tested prospective prediction of ophthalmopathy. The roughly 94 discovery patients were randomly divided into training and test sets at a 7:3 ratio. In addition, the study compared T-cell repertoires in thyroid tissue and in blood from five or six Graves' hyperthyroidism patients. After blood sampling, hyperthyroidism patients were treated with methimazole at a starting dose of 30 mg daily, and ophthalmopathy patients were treated with high-dose intravenous methylprednisolone. Libraries were constructed in a second round of multiplex PCR, after which size selection and purification were carried out. Sequencing of the libraries was done on an Illumina HiSeq2000 using paired-end 100 bp reads. SOAPnuke was used to process the raw data, removing reads that contained adapters or uncalled bases, had a mean Phred below 15, or lacked an exact match to the constant primer or identifier. COPE v1.2.5 was used to merge the high-quality paired reads, and each unique nucleotide sequence was defined as a clonotype. Clonotypes were aligned to IMGT TRBV, TRBD and TRBJ reference segments using MiTCR v1.1. The analysis was restricted to V-J combinations with a frequency above 0.0001, which together covered 99.2% of the repertoires. The TCS score was defined as the ratio of F50 (clonal expansion) to E x V (chaos), calculated using BLOSUM62-based TCRdist between CDR3 peptides within each V-J. Welch's t-statistics and random forest reduced roughly 500 V-J features to roughly 13, which were used in a naive Bayes classifier (R e1071). No statistical method was used to fix the sample size in advance, and group allocation was not hidden from the investigators. The paper describes TCR Vbeta CDR3 sequencing of around 140 peripheral blood samples, made up of approximately 40 ophthalmopathy patients, around 73 hyperthyroidism patients and 17 progressor patients.

The source of this sequence is a young man with Graves disease. Donor details come from another sample of the same person, matched by shared clones. This sample comprised peripheral blood mononuclear cells (PBMCs), obtained at new diagnosis, from a patient treated with antithyroid drugs. Recombination linked TRBV2 to TRBJ2-2; TRBD1 is a weak D gene call, 6 bases matching. The DNA reads TGTGCCTCATGGGGGCAGGGTAACACCGGGGAGCTGTTTTTT. Its protein product is CASWGQGNTGELFF. The full variable domain, with segments outside the CDR3 supplied by the reference TRBV2 and TRBJ2-2 proteins, appears as EPEVTQTPSHQVTQMGQEVILRCVPISNHLYFYWYRQILGQKVEFLVSFYNNEISEKSEIFDDQFSVERPDGSNFTLKIRSTKLEDSAMYFCASWGQGNTGELFFGEGSRLTVL.